The sequence of this T cell receptor beta chain was determined in a study of T cells after yellow fever vaccination. Each CDR3 protein is one row after TCRdb ran MiXCR on the 5' RACE reads. This sample carries a few hundred thousand distinct CDR3 sequences, roughly 17% of them seen once, and the ten largest clones take 17%. This clonotype was detected ten times or more. Germline V gives CDR1 SGHNT, CDR2 YYREEE (reference sequence). The CDR3 length is 15 residues. The ends lost 4 bases at V and 5 bases at J; junction bases unmatched: 7. The sample in question was PBMCs, obtained roughly 5 days after the first yellow fever vaccination. The chain joins TRBV5-4 to TRBJ2-2, with TRBD2 matching 8 bases. The receptor was isolated from a man between 18 and 29 years old who received the YFV17D yellow fever vaccine. CDR3 loop: CASSPRTSLTGELFF. For the CDR3, the DNA is TGTGCCAGCAGCCCGAGGACTAGCCTAACCGGGGAGCTGTTTTTT.